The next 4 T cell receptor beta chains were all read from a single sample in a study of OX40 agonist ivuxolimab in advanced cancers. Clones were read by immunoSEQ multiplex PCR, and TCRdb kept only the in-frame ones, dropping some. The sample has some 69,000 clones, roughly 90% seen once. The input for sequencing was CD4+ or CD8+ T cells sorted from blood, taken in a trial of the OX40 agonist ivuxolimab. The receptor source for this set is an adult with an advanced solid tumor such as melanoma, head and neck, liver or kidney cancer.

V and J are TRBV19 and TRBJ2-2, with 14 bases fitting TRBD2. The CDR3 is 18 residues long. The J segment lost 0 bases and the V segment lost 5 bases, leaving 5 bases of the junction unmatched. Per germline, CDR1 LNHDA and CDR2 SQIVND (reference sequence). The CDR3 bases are TGTGCCAGTAGTCGGACTAGCGGGAGGCTTTCGAACACCGGGGAGCTGTTTTTT. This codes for CASSRTSGRLSNTGELFF.

The CDR3 sequence: CASSEVQSYYEQYF. In DNA form, the CDR3 reads TGTGCCAGCAGTGAGGTACAGAGTTACTACGAGCAGTACTTC. The chain carries TRBV6-1 and TRBJ2-7; D gene unclear. V lost 3 bases and J 3 bases, leaving 12 bases between the germline ends. The CDR3 is 14 amino acids. Germline V lookup: CDR1 MNHNS, CDR2 SASEGT.

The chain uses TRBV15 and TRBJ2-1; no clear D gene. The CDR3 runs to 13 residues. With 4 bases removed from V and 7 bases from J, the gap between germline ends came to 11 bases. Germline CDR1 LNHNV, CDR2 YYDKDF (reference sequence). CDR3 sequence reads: CATSKQIRNEQFF. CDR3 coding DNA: TGTGCCACCAGCAAGCAGATTAGGAATGAGCAGTTCTTC.

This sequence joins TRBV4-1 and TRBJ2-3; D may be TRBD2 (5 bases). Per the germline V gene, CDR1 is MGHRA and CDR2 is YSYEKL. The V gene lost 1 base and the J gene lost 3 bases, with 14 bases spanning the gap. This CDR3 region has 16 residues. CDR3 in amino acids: CASSQGAGRLTDTQYF. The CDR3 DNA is TGCGCCAGCAGCCAAGGGGCGGGTAGATTGACAGATACGCAGTATTTT.